The clone carrying this TCR beta chain was picked up a small number of times. Its specificity is not known. The record originates from a study of neurological immune-mediated disorders. Healthy controls consisted of blood bank volunteers in Maryland, USA. The unsorted libraries were made from 2 million PBMCs kept at -80 C. The team produced cDNA through 5'RACE using 10-nucleotide random UMIs. TCRdb itself ran the 5' RACE reads through MiXCR, one entry per CDR3 protein. Of around 46,000 distinct CDR3 sequences in the sample, around 25% were seen once. Findings of the study overall: Falling below healthy controls, multiple sclerosis showed the least TCR clonal expansion, while HTLV-1-associated myelopathy showed the most.

The CDR3 extends over 16 amino acids. Trimming took off 1 base at V and 5 bases at J, with 15 bases between the two ends. The germline V gene encodes CDR1 DFQATT and CDR2 SNEGSKA (reference sequence). The sample comprised PBMCs. This chain uses TRBV20-1 with TRBJ1-6; no reliable D call. The origin of this receptor is a woman aged 70-85 years in good health. In nucleotides, the CDR3 is TGCAGTGCTAGAGCGGGAGTGGACCGCGATAATTCACCCCTCCACTTT. Amino acids: CSARAGVDRDNSPLHF.